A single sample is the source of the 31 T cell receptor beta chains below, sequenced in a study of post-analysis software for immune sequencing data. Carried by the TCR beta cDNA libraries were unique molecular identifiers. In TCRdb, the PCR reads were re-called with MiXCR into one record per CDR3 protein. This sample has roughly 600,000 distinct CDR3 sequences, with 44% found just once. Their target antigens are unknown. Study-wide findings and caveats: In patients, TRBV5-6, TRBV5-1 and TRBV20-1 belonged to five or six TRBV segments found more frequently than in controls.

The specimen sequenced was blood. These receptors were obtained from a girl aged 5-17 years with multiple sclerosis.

The CDR3 DNA follows: TGTGCCAGCAGTCTCTCCGAGAACTACGAGCAGTACTTC. Translated: CASSLSENYEQYF. This chain connects TRBV12-3 or TRBV12-4 to TRBJ2-7; D ambiguous. There are 13 residues in the CDR3. The germline V and J ends were trimmed by 5 bases and 3 bases, with 11 bases remaining between them.

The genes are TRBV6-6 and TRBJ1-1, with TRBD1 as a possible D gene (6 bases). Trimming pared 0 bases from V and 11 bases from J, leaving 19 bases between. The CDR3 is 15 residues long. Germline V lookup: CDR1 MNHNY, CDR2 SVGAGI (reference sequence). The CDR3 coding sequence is TGTGCCAGCAGTTACTCGTTCGGGGGGCCCGATGGCGCTTTCTTT. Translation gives CASSYSFGGPDGAFF.

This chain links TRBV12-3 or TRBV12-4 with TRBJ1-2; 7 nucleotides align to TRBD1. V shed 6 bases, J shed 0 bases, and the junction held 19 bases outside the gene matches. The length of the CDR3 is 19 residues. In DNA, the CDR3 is TGTGCCAGCAGCCTCACGGGACAGTCATTAAATGGAGCTAACTATGGCTACACCTTC. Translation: CASSLTGQSLNGANYGYTF.

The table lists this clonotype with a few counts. Here the CDR3 reads CASSSGPTGEIRYQETQYF. In nucleotides, the CDR3 is TGTGCCAGCAGTTCGGGGCCGACAGGGGAGATCAGGTACCAAGAGACCCAGTACTTC. The genes are TRBV12-3 or TRBV12-4 and TRBJ2-5, with 8 bases identical to TRBD1. V lost 4 bases, J lost 0 bases, and 16 bases stayed unmatched. The CDR3 contains 19 residues.

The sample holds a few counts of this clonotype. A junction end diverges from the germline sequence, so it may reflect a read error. This CDR3 reads CSAEGLTSGREQYF. Written as DNA, the CDR3 is TGCAGCGCTGAAGGGCTAACTTCGGGACGAGAGCAGTACTTC. The chain has TRBV29-1 and TRBJ2-5; D possibly uses TRBD1 or TRBD2 (5 bases each). CDR1 SQVTM and CDR2 ANQGSEA come from the germline V gene. The CDR3 consists of 14 residues.

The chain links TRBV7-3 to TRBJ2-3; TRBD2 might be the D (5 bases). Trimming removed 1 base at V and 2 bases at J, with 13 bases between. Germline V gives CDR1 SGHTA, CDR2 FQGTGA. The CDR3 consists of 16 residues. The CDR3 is CASSLRGLASTDTQYF. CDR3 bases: TGTGCCAGCAGCTTAAGAGGGCTAGCCTCCACAGATACGCAGTATTTT.

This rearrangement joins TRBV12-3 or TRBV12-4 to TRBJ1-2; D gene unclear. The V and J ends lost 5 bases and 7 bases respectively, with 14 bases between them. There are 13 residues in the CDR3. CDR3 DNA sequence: TGTGCCAGCAGTCCCCGGCCCGGTAGTGGCTACACCTTC. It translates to CASSPRPGSGYTF.

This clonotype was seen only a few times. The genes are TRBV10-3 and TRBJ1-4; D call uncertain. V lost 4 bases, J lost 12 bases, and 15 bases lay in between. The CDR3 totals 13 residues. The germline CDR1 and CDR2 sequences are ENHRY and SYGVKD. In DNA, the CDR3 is TGTGCCATCAGTGGAGGAGGGTCGGAGGAACTGTTTTTT. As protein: CAISGGGSEELFF.

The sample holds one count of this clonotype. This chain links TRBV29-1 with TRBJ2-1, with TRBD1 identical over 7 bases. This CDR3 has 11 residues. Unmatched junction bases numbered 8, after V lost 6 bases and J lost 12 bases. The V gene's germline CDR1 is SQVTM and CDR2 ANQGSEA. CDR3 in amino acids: CSVETGDGQFF. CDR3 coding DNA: TGCAGCGTGGAAACAGGGGATGGGCAGTTCTTC.

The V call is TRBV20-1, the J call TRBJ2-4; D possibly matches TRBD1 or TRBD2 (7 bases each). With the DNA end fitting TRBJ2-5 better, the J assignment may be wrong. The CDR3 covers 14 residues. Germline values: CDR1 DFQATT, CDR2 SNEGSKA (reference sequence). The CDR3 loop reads CSAAGGASQETQYF. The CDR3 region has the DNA TGCAGTGCCGCAGGGGGGGCCAGCCAAGAGACCCAGTACTTC.

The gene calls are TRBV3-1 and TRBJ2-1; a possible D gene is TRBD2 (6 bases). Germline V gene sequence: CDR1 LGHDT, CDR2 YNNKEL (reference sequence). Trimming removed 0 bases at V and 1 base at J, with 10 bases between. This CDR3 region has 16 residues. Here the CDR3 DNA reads TGTGCCAGCAGCCAAGATTGGGGGGAATCCTACAATGAGCAGTTCTTC. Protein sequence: CASSQDWGESYNEQFF.

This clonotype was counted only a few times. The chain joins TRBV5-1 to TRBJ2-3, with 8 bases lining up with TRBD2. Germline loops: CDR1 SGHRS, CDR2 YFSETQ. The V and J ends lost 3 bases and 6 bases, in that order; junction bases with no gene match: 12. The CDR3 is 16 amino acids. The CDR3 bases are TGCGCCAGCAGCTCGGCCGGGACTAGTAGGTCGGATACGCAGTATTTT. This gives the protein CASSSAGTSRSDTQYF.

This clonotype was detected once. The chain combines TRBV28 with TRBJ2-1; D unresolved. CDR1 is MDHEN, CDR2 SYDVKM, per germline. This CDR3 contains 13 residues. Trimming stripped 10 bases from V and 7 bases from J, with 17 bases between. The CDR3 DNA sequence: TGTGCCACCCTGGACGGCCGCCCAAATGAGCAGTTCTTC. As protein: CATLDGRPNEQFF.

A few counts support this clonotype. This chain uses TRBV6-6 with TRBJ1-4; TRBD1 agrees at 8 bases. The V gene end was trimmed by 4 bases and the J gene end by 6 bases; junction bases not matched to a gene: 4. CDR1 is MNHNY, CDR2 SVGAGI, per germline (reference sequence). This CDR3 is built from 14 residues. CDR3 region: CASSSTGVDEKLFF. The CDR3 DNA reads TGTGCCAGCAGTTCGACAGGGGTTGATGAAAAACTGTTTTTT.

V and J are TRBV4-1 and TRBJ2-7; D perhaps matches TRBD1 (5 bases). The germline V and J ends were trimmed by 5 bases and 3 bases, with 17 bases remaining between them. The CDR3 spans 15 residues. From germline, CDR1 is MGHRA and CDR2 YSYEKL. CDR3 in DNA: TGCGCCAGCAGCGTAGTGATGGCGGACAACTACGAGCAGTACTTC. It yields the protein CASSVVMADNYEQYF.

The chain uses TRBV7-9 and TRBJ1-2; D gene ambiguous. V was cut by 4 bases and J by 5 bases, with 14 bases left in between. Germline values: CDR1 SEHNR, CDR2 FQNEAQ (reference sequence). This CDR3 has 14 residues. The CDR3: CASSSDGGPYGYTF. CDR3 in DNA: TGTGCCAGCAGCTCGGACGGTGGCCCGTATGGCTACACCTTC.

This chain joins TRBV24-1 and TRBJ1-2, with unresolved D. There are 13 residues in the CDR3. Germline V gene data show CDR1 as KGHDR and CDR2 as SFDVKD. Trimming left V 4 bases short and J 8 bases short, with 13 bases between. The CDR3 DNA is TGTGCCACCAGTGACTTGGGGAATCCGGGCTACACCTTC. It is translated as CATSDLGNPGYTF.

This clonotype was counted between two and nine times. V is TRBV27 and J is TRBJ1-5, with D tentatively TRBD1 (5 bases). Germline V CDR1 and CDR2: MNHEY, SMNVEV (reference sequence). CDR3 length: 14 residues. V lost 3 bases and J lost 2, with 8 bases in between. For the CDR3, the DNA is TGTGCCAGCAGTTTCCAGGGAGGCAATCAGCCCCAGCATTTT. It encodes CASSFQGGNQPQHF.

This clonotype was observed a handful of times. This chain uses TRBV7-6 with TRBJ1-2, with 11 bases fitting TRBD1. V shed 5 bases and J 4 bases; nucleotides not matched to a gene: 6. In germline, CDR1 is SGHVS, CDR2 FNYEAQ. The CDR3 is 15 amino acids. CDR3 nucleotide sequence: TGTGCCAGCAGCATCGGGACAGGGGGACCCTATGGCTACACCTTC. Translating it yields CASSIGTGGPYGYTF.

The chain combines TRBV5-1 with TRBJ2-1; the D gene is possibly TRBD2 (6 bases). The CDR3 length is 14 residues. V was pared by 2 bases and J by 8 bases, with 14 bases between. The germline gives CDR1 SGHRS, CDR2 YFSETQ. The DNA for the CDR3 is TGCGCCAGCAGCTTACTAGCTTCTGGGGATGAGCAGTTCTTC. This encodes CASSLLASGDEQFF.

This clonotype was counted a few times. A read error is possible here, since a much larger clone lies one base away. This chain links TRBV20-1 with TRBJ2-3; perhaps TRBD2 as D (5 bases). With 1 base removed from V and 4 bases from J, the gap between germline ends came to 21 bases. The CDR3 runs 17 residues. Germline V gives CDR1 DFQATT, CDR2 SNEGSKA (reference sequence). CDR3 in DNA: TGCAGTGCTAGAGGGGCTCCGGGATGGCCCCAAGCAGATACGCAGTATTTT. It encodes CSARGAPGWPQADTQYF.

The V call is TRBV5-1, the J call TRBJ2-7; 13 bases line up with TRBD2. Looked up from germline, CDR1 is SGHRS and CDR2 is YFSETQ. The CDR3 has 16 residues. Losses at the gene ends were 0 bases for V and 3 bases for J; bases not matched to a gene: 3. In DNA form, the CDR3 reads TGCGCCAGCAGCTTGGGACTAGCGGGGGGATTCTACGAGCAGTACTTC. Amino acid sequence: CASSLGLAGGFYEQYF.

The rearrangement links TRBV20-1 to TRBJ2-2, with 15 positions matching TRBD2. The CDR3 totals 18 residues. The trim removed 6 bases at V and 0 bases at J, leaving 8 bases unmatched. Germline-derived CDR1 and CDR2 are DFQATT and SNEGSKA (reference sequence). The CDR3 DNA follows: TGCAGTGCCCGGCTGGGACTAGCGGGGGGCTCGAACACCGGGGAGCTGTTTTTT. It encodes CSARLGLAGGSNTGELFF.

The CDR3 bases are TGTGCCAGCAGCAGCTTCCTGGCATCCACTGAAGCTTTCTTT. Encoded protein: CASSSFLASTEAFF. The chain combines TRBV6-5 with TRBJ1-1; D gene uncertain. V shed 6 bases and J shed 4 bases, with 15 bases lying between them. The CDR3 runs 14 residues. Germline assignment: CDR1 MNHEY and CDR2 SVGAGI.

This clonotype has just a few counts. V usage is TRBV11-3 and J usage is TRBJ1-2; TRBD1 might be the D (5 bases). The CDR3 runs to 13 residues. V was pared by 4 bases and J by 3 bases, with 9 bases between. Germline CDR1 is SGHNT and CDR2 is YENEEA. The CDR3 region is CASSSRGYYGYTF. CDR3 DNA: TGTGCCAGCAGCTCTCGGGGGTACTATGGCTACACCTTC.

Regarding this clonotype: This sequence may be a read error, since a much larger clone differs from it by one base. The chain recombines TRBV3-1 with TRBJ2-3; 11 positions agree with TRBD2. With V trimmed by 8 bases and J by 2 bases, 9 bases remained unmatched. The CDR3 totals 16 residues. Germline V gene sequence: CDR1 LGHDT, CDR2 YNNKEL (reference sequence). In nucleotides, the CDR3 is TGTGCCAGCGGCACCCGACTAGCGGGGAACACAGATACGCAGTATTTT. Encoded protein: CASGTRLAGNTDTQYF.

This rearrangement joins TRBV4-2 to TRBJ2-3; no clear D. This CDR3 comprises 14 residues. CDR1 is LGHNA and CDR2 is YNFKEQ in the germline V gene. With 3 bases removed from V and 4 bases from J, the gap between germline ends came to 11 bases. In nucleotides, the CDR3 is TGTGCCAGCAGCCAGGCAATGCTTCCAGATACGCAGTATTTT. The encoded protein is CASSQAMLPDTQYF.

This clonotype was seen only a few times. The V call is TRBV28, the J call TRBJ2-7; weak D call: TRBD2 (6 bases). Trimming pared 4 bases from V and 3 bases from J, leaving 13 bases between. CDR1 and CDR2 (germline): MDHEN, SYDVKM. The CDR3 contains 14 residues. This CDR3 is CASSSGLYNYEQYF. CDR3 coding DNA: TGTGCCAGCAGTTCTGGACTATACAACTACGAGCAGTACTTC.

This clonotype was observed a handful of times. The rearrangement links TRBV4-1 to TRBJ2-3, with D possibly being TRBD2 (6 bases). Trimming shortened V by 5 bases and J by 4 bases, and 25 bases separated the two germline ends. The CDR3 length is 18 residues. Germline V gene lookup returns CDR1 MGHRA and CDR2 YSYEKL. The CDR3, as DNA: TGCGCCAGCAGCACCCGGTCCGCCCCCGGGAGTATGGCAGATACGCAGTATTTT. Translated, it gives CASSTRSAPGSMADTQYF.

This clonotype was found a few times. The CDR3 region is CSVEGWIYNEQFF. CDR3 in DNA: TGCAGCGTTGAAGGGTGGATCTACAATGAGCAGTTCTTC. The rearrangement joins TRBV29-1 to TRBJ2-1; no clear D gene. The germline V and J ends were trimmed by 1 base and 3 bases, with 7 bases remaining between them. The CDR3 sequence is 13 residues long. Germline CDR1 reads SQVTM; CDR2 reads ANQGSEA.

CDR3 coding DNA: TGTGCCATCAGTGAGTCGGAGGGAACCGTCGGTGAGCAGTTCTTC. Residues: CAISESEGTVGEQFF. J is TRBJ2-1 and V is TRBV10-3, with D perhaps TRBD2 (6 bases). CDR3 length equals 15 residues. CDR1 ENHRY and CDR2 SYGVKD come from the germline V gene. V was clipped by 0 bases and J by 9 bases, with 15 bases between them.